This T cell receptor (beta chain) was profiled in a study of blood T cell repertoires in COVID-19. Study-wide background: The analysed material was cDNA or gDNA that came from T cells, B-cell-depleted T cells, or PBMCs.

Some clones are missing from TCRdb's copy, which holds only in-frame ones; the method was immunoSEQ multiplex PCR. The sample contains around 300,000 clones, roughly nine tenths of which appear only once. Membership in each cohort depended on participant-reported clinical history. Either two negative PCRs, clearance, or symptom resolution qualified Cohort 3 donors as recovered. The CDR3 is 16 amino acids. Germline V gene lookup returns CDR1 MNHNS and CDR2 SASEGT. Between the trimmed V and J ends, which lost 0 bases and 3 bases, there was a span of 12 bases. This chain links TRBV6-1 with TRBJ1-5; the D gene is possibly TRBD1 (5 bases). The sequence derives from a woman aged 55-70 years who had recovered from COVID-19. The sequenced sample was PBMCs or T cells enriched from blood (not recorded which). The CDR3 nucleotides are TGTGCCAGCAGTGAAGCCCAGTGGGGCACCAATCAGCCCCAGCATTTT. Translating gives CASSEAQWGTNQPQHF.